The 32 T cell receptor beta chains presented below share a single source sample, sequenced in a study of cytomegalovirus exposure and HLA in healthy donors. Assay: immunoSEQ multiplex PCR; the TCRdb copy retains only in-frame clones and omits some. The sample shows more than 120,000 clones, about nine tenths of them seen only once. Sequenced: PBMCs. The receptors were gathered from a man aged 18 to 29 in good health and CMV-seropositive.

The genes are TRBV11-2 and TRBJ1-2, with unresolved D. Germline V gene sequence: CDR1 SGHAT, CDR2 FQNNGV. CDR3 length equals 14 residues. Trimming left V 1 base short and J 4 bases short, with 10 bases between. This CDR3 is CASSLGSPSYGYTF. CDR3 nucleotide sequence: TGTGCCAGCAGCTTAGGGAGCCCTTCCTATGGCTACACCTTC.

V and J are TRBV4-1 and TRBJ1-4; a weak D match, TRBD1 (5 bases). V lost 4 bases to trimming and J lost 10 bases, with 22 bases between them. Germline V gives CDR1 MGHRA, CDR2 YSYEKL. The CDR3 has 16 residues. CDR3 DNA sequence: TGCGCCAGCAGCCCTCGAGTCTGGACGGACCAGGGAAAACTGTTTTTT. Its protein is CASSPRVWTDQGKLFF.

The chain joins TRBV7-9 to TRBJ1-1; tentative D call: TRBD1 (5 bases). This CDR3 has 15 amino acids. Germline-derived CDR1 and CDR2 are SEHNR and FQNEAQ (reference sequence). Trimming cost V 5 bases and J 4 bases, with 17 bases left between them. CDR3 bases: TGTGCCAGCAGCCCTGTCCGGGGGGAAGGCACTGAAGCTTTCTTT. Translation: CASSPVRGEGTEAFF.

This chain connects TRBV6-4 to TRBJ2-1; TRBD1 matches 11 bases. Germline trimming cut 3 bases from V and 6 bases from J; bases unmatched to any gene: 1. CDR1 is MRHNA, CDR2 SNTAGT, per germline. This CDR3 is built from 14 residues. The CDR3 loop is CASSEGTGGNEQFF. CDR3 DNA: TGTGCCAGCAGTGAAGGGACAGGGGGCAATGAGCAGTTCTTC.

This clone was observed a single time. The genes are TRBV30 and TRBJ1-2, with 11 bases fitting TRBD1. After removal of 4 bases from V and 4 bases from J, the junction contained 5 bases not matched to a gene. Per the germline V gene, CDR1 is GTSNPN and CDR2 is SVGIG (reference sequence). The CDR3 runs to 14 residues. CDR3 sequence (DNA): TGTGCCTGGACCCCTGGACAGGGGGCCTATGGCTACACCTTC. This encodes CAWTPGQGAYGYTF.

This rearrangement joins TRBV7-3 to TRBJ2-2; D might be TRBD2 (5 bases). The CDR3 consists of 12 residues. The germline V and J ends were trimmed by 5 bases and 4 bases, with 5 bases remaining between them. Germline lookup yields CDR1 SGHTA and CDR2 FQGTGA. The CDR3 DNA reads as TGTGCCAGCAGCCGGGGCACCGGGGAGCTGTTTTTT. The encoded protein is CASSRGTGELFF.

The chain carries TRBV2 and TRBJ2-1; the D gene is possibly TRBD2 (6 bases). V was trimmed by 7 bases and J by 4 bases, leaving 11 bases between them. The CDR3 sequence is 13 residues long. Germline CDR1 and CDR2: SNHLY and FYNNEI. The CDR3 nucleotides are TGTGCCAGCATCCGGGGACTTTACAATGAGCAGTTCTTC. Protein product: CASIRGLYNEQFF. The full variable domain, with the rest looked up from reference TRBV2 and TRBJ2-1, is EPEVTQTPSHQVTQMGQEVILRCVPISNHLYFYWYRQILGQKVEFLVSFYNNEISEKSEIFDDQFSVERPDGSNFTLKIRSTKLEDSAMYFCASIRGLYNEQFFGPGTRLTVL.

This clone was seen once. The CDR3 sequence is CASSYDRGRAYEQYF. CDR3 coding DNA: TGTGCCAGCAGTTATGACAGGGGAAGGGCCTACGAGCAGTACTTC. The chain carries TRBV7-8 and TRBJ2-7, with 8 bases fitting TRBD1. The CDR3 has 15 amino acids. Germline CDR1 and CDR2: SGHVS and FQNEAQ. The V gene end was trimmed by 6 bases and the J gene end by 2 bases; junction bases not matched to a gene: 9.

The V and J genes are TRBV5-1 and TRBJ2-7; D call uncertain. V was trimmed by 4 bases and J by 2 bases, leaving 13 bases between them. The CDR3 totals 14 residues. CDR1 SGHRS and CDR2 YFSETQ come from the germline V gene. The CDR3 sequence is CASSLNNPAYEQYF. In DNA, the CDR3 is TGCGCCAGCAGCCTGAACAACCCCGCCTACGAGCAGTACTTC. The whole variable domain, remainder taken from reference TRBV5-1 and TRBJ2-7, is KAGVTQTPRYLIKTRGQQVTLSCSPISGHRSVSWYQQTPGQGLQFLFEYFSETQRNKGNFPGRFSGRQFSNSRSEMNVSTLELGDSALYLCASSLNNPAYEQYFGPGTRLTVT.

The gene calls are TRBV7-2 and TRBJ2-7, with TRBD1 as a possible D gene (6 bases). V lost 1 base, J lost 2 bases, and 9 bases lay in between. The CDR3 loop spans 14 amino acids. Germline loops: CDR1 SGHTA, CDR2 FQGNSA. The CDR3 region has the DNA TGTGCCAGCAGCTTAGAGGGGGTCCCCTACGAGCAGTACTTC. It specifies CASSLEGVPYEQYF.

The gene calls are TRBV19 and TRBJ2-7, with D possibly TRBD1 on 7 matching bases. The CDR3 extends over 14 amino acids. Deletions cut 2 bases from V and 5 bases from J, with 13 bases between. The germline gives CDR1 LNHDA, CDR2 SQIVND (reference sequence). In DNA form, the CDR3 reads TGTGCCAGTAGTATATTTGGCAGGGGGGACGAGCAGTACTTC. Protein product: CASSIFGRGDEQYF. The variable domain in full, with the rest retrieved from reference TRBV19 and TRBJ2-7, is DGGITQSPKYLFRKEGQNVTLSCEQNLNHDAMYWYRQDPGQGLRLIYYSQIVNDFQKGDIAEGYSVSREKKESFPLTVTSAQKNPTAFYLCASSIFGRGDEQYFGPGTRLTVT.

The CDR3 region is CASTPWRGAISNQPQHF. The DNA of the CDR3 is TGTGCCAGTACCCCCTGGCGGGGGGCGATTAGCAATCAGCCCCAGCATTTT. The V and J genes are TRBV19 and TRBJ1-5; D is perhaps TRBD1 (6 bases). Trimming took off 7 bases at V and 0 bases at J, with 19 bases between the two ends. Germline V gene data show CDR1 as LNHDA and CDR2 as SQIVND (reference sequence). CDR3 length: 17 residues.

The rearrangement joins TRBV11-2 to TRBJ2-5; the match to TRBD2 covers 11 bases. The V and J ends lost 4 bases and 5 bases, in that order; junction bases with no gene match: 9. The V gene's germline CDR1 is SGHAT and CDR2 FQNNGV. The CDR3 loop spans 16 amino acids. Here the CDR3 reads CASSSWLAGGRETQYF. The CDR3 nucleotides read TGTGCCAGCAGCTCCTGGCTAGCGGGAGGTCGGGAGACCCAGTACTTC.

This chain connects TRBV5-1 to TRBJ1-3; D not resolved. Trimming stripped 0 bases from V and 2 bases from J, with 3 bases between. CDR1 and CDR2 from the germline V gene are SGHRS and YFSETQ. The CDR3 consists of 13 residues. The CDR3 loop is CASSLEPGNTIYF. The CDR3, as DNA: TGCGCCAGCAGCTTGGAGCCTGGAAACACCATATATTTT. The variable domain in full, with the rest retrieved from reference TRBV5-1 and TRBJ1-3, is KAGVTQTPRYLIKTRGQQVTLSCSPISGHRSVSWYQQTPGQGLQFLFEYFSETQRNKGNFPGRFSGRQFSNSRSEMNVSTLELGDSALYLCASSLEPGNTIYFGEGSWLTVV.

CDR3 sequence (DNA): TGCGCCAGCAGCTTGTTTTCGGGAGGGGCTGACATTCCTGAAGCTTTCTTT. Translated: CASSLFSGGADIPEAFF. The chain is built from TRBV5-1 and TRBJ1-1, with D possibly being TRBD1 (5 bases). This CDR3 has 17 amino acids. V shed 1 base and J shed 6 bases, with 22 bases lying between them. CDR1 is SGHRS and CDR2 is YFSETQ in the germline V gene.

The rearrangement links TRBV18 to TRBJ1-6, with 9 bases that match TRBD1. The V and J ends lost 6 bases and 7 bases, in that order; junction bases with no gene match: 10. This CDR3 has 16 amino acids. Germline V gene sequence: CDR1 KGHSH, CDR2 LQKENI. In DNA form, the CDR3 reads TGTGCCAGCTCTCAACAGGGGGCTATGGGGAATTCACCCCTCCACTTT. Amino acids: CASSQQGAMGNSPLHF.

The CDR3 nucleotides read TGTGCCAGCAGCTTGCTGACAGATCTCGGCCATAGCGAGCAGTTCTTC. This sequence encodes CASSLLTDLGHSEQFF. V and J are TRBV5-6 and TRBJ2-1, with D tentatively TRBD1 (5 bases). CDR3 length: 16 residues. The germline V and J ends were trimmed by 1 base and 10 bases, with 21 bases remaining between them. The germline CDR1 and CDR2 sequences are SGHDT and YYEEEE.

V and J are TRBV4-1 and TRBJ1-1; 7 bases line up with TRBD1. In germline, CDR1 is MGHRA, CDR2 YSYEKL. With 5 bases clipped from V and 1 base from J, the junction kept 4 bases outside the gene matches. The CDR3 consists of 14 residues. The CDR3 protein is CASSARTGNTEAFF. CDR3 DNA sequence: TGCGCCAGCAGCGCTCGGACAGGGAACACTGAAGCTTTCTTT.

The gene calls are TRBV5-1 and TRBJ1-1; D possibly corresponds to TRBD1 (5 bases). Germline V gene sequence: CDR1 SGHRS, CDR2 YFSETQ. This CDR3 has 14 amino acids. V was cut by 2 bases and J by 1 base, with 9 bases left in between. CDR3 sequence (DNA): TGCGCCAGCAGCTTCCTCCAGGGGAACACTGAAGCTTTCTTT. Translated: CASSFLQGNTEAFF.

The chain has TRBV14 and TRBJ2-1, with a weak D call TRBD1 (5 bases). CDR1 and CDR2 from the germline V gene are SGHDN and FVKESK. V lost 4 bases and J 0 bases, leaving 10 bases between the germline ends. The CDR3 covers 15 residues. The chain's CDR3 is CASSRTPGSYNEQFF. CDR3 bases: TGTGCCAGCAGCCGGACACCGGGCTCCTACAATGAGCAGTTCTTC.

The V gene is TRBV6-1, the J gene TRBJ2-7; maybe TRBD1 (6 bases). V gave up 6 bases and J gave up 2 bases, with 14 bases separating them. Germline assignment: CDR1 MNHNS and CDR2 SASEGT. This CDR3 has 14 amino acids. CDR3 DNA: TGTGCCAGCAGGGGCGCGACAGGCCCCTACGAGCAGTACTTC. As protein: CASRGATGPYEQYF.

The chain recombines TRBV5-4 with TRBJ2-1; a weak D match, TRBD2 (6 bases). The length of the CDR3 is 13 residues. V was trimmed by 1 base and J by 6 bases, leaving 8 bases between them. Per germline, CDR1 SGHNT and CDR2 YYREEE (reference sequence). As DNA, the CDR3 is TGTGCCAGCAGCTTGCGGGAGTTCAATGAGCAGTTCTTC. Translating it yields CASSLREFNEQFF.

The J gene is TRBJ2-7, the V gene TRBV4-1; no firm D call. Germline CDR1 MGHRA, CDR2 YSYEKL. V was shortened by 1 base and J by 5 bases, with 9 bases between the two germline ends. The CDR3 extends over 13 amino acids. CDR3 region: CASSQVLRNEQYF. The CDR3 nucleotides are TGCGCCAGCAGCCAAGTACTGAGGAACGAGCAGTACTTC.

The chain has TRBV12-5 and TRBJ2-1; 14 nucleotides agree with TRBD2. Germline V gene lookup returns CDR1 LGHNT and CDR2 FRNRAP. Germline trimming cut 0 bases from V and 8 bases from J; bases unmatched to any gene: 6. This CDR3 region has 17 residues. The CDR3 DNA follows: TGTGCTAGTGGTTTGGTATTGGGACTAGCGGGAGAGGATGAGCAGTTCTTC. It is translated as CASGLVLGLAGEDEQFF.

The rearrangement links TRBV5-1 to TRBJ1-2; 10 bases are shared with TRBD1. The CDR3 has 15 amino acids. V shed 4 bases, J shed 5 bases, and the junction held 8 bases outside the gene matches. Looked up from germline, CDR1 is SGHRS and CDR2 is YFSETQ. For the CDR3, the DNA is TGCGCCAGCAGCGCGGGCACGGACAGGGGGTATGGCTACACCTTC. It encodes CASSAGTDRGYGYTF.

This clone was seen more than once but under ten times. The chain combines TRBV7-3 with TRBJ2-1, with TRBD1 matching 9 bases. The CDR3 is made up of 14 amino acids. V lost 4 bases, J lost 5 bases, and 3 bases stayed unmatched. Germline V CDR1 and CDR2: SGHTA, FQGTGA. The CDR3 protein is CASSSGQGHNEQFF. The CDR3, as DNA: TGTGCCAGCAGCTCGGGACAGGGTCACAATGAGCAGTTCTTC. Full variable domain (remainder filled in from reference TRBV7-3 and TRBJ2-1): GAGVSQTPSNKVTEKGKYVELRCDPISGHTALYWYRQSLGQGPEFLIYFQGTGAADDSGLPNDRFFAVRPEGSVSTLKIQRTERGDSAVYLCASSSGQGHNEQFFGPGTRLTVL.

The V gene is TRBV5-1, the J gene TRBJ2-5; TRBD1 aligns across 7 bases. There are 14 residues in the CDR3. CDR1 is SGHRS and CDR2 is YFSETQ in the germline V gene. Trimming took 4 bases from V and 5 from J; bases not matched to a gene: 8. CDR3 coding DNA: TGCGCCAGCAGCCGACAGGGTTTACGGGAGACCCAGTACTTC. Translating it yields CASSRQGLRETQYF.

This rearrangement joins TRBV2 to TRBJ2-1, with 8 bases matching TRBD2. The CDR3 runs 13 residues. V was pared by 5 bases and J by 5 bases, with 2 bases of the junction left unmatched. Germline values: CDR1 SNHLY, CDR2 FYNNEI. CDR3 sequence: CASSKTSDNEQFF. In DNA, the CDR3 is TGTGCCAGCAGTAAGACTAGCGACAATGAGCAGTTCTTC.

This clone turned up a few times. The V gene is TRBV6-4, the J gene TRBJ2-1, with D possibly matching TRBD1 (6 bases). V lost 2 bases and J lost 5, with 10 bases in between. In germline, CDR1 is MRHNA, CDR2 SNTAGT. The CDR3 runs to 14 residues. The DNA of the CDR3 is TGTGCCAGCAGTGACACTGGACAGAACAATGAGCAGTTCTTC. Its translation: CASSDTGQNNEQFF.

CDR3 sequence reads: CASSLGLAGEDEQFF. In DNA, the CDR3 is TGTGCCAGCAGCTTAGGACTAGCGGGAGAGGATGAGCAGTTCTTC. The rearrangement links TRBV7-9 to TRBJ2-1; 12 bases are shared with TRBD2. The CDR3 has 15 residues. V lost 1 base to trimming and J lost 8 bases; unmatched junction nucleotides: 3. Germline CDR1 is SEHNR and CDR2 is FQNEAQ (reference sequence).

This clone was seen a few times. CDR3 sequence: CASSLRQVAGQPQHF. The CDR3, as DNA: TGTGCCAGCAGTTTGCGTCAGGTGGCGGGACAGCCCCAGCATTTT. The chain recombines TRBV28 with TRBJ1-5; D ambiguous. The V gene lost 3 bases and the J gene lost 7 bases, with 16 bases spanning the gap. Germline CDR1 MDHEN, CDR2 SYDVKM. The CDR3 is 15 amino acids.

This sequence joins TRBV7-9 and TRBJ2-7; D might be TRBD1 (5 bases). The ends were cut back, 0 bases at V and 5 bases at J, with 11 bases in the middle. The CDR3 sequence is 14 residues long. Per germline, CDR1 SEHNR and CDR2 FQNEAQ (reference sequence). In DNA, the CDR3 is TGTGCCAGCAGCTTAGCAGGGGCAGGTGACGAGCAGTACTTC. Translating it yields CASSLAGAGDEQYF.